The entry that follows covers one TCR beta chain sequence. The antigen is unknown. Profiled with immunoSEQ multiplex PCR; TCRdb holds only in-frame clones, not every one. The sample lists around 84,000 clones, 70% to 90% seen once, with about 1.4% in the top ten. The sample originates from a study of T cell responses to AZD1222 COVID-19 vaccine. Background on the study: Second-dose recipients at about 4 or about 12 weeks were treated as one pooled group.

Study-level results: White British donors predominated, females outnumbered males, and clonal diversity was possibly underestimated. Spike-specific TCR breadth and depth both grew after two AZD1222 doses. The study reported that nearly half of spike-specific TCRs target unmutated variant regions.

The germline CDR1 and CDR2 sequences are SGHRS and YFSETQ. Trimming shortened V by 0 bases and J by 1 base, and 13 bases separated the two germline ends. This CDR3 has 16 amino acids. The chain recombines TRBV5-1 with TRBJ1-2, with D uncertain. Source: peripheral blood, taken on day 0 of AZD1222 vaccination. The receptor's source is an adult in good health. The CDR3 loop is CASSLDPGGFNYGYTF. For the CDR3, the DNA is TGCGCCAGCAGCTTGGACCCGGGCGGCTTTAACTATGGCTACACCTTC. Looking up the rest from reference TRBV5-1 and TRBJ1-2 gives the full variable domain: KAGVTQTPRYLIKTRGQQVTLSCSPISGHRSVSWYQQTPGQGLQFLFEYFSETQRNKGNFPGRFSGRQFSNSRSEMNVSTLELGDSALYLCASSLDPGGFNYGYTFGSGTRLTVV.